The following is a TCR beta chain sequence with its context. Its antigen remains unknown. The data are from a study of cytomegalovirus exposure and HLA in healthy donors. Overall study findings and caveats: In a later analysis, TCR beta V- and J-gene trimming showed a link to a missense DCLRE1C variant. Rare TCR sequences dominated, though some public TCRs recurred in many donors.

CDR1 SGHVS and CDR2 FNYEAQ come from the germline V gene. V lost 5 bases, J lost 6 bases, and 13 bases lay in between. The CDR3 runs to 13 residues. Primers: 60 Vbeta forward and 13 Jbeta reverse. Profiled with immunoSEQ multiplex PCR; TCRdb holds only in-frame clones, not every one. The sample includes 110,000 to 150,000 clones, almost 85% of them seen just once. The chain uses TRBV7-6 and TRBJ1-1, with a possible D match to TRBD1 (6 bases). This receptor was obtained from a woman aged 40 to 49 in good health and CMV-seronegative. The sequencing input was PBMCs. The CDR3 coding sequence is TGTGCCAGCAGCGCCGTGACAGGTTCTGAAGCTTTCTTT. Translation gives CASSAVTGSEAFF.